A selection of T cell receptor beta chains follows, all from one sample in a study of Graves' ophthalmopathy and Graves' hyperthyroidism. TCRdb redid the calling of the multiplex PCR reads with MiXCR, one entry per CDR3 protein. The data contain around 1,200,000 distinct CDR3 sequences, about 38% of them singletons. Sequenced sample: peripheral blood or thyroid tissue (not recorded which). The source is an adult man with Graves' hyperthyroidism. The CDR3 runs from the conserved cysteine through the conserved F or W. The D gene is left open where the match is weak. The size entry is marked missing in some rows and otherwise reads once, few, many or a size class.

v_call,d_call,j_call,clone_size,cdr3_aa,cdr3_nt
TRBV19,TRBD1,TRBJ1-1,-,CASSIPDRGLRDTEAFF,TGTGCCAGTAGTATCCCGGACAGGGGGCTTAGGGACACTGAAGCTTTCTTT
TRBV7-8,-,TRBJ1-2,-,CASSFSNGYGYTF,TGTGCCAGCAGCTTCAGTAATGGCTATGGCTACACCTTC
TRBV7-9,-,TRBJ1-1,-,CASRKTRGDTEAFF,TGTGCCAGCAGAAAGACGAGGGGGGACACTGAAGCTTTCTTT
TRBV5-8,-,TRBJ1-1,many,CASSPDPGGAFF,TGTGCCAGCAGCCCGGACCCAGGTGGAGCTTTCTTT
TRBV29-1,-,TRBJ2-5,-,CSPGETQYF,TGCAGCCCAGGGGAGACCCAGTACTTC
TRBV19,-,TRBJ2-7,-,CASSSSLGRNYEQYF,TGTGCCAGTAGTAGCAGCCTCGGACGGAACTACGAGCAGTACTTC
TRBV7-2,-,TRBJ1-6,many,CASSRRQSSYNSPLHF,TGTGCCAGCAGTAGAAGACAGAGCTCCTATAATTCACCCCTCCACTTT
TRBV6-1,-,TRBJ2-7,-,CASSEDDRSTREQYF,TGTGCCAGCAGTGAAGACGACAGATCTACGAGGGAGCAGTACTTC
TRBV14,-,TRBJ1-6,many,CANSPKLGNSPLHF,TGTGCCAACAGCCCTAAATTAGGGAATTCACCCCTCCACTTT
TRBV10-3,TRBD1,TRBJ2-7,-,CASLRQGDGYEQYF,TGTGCCTCTTTGAGACAGGGGGATGGGTACGAGCAGTACTTC